This T cell receptor beta chain was observed in a study of shared clonotypes between healthy human individuals. The study's findings and limits: Naive CD4 clonotypes were shared across several donors at approximately 5.3%. Generation probability values for non-shared clonotypes were lower than those for clonotypes shared by all four donors. Memory subsets generally showed smaller estimated richness than naive subsets did.

The V and J ends lost 2 bases and 4 bases respectively, with 12 bases between them. The V gene's germline CDR1 is SGHRS and CDR2 YFSETQ. CDR3 length equals 14 residues. About this clone: Its target is not known.

It was at deep level that the assay was run. The data were produced by immunoSEQ multiplex PCR, yet TCRdb's version contains in-frame clones alone and is incomplete. This repertoire shows 950,000 to 1,300,000 clones, roughly 70% found once; its top ten account for around 1.4%. Sequencing was performed on memory CD4+ T cells sorted from blood. Indicated subset: CD45RA-negative fraction. The receptor's source is a man younger than 35 in good health. The gene calls are TRBV5-1 and TRBJ1-2, with D possibly TRBD1 on 5 matching bases. CDR3 protein: CASSLDGTVYGYTF. The CDR3 region has the DNA TGCGCCAGCAGCTTAGACGGGACGGTCTATGGCTACACCTTC.